These 16 T cell receptor beta chains were all obtained from the same sample, sequenced in a study of cytomegalovirus exposure and HLA in healthy donors. The PCR had 60 Vbeta and 13 Jbeta primers. The table came from immunoSEQ multiplex PCR; TCRdb's copy has only in-frame clones and leaves some out. The table has approximately 88,000 clones, 78% seen once. The sample was PBMCs. The source is a man aged 18 to 29 in good health and CMV-seropositive.

This chain joins TRBV4-2 and TRBJ2-1, with a tentative D call TRBD2 (6 bases). Germline V gene lookup returns CDR1 LGHNA and CDR2 YNFKEQ. The CDR3 is made up of 15 amino acids. V gave up 1 base and J gave up 10 bases, with 17 bases separating them. The DNA of the CDR3 is TGTGCCAGCAGCCAAGTCGGACGGACTACAGAGGAGCAGTTCTTC. Its translation: CASSQVGRTTEEQFF.

The chain employs TRBV6-6 and TRBJ2-7; TRBD2 might be the D (6 bases). Germline V gives CDR1 MNHNY, CDR2 SVGAGI (reference sequence). V dropped 10 bases and J dropped 2 bases, with 21 bases sitting between them. The CDR3 has 15 residues. As DNA, the CDR3 is TGTGCCACCATATTAAATGAGCGGGCCGCCTACGAGCAGTACTTC. It encodes CATILNERAAYEQYF.

V gene TRBV15 combines with J gene TRBJ1-5; 7 bases match TRBD1. The CDR3 covers 15 residues. V trimming: 5 bases; J trimming: 0 bases; junction bases outside the gene matches: 4. Germline loops: CDR1 LNHNV, CDR2 YYDKDF (reference sequence). The CDR3 spells CATSSQGDSNQPQHF. CDR3 in DNA: TGTGCCACCAGCTCCCAGGGGGATAGCAATCAGCCCCAGCATTTT.

There are a few counts of this clone. The V gene is TRBV11-3, the J gene TRBJ2-3; weak D call: TRBD1 (6 bases). Trimming took 4 bases from V and 1 from J, leaving 15 bases between them. Germline CDR1 SGHNT, CDR2 YENEEA. The CDR3 is 16 amino acids. The CDR3 region has the DNA TGTGCCAGCAGCTCCACAGGGCCAGCTCGCACAGATACGCAGTATTTT. Residues: CASSSTGPARTDTQYF.

CDR3 sequence: CASSGWTSGLASTYEQYF. Here the CDR3 DNA reads TGTGCCAGCAGTGGGTGGACATCAGGACTAGCGTCTACCTACGAGCAGTACTTC. This chain links TRBV2 with TRBJ2-7, with 9 bases matching TRBD2. CDR3 length: 18 amino acids. With 4 bases clipped from V and 2 bases from J, the junction kept 15 bases outside the gene matches. From germline, CDR1 is SNHLY and CDR2 FYNNEI. Full variable domain (rest looked up from reference TRBV2 and TRBJ2-7): EPEVTQTPSHQVTQMGQEVILRCVPISNHLYFYWYRQILGQKVEFLVSFYNNEISEKSEIFDDQFSVERPDGSNFTLKIRSTKLEDSAMYFCASSGWTSGLASTYEQYFGPGTRLTVT.

The V gene is TRBV5-1, the J gene TRBJ2-7; 9 nucleotides line up with TRBD2. Losses at the gene ends were 3 bases for V and 3 bases for J; bases not matched to a gene: 10. The CDR3 length is 16 residues. In germline, CDR1 is SGHRS, CDR2 YFSETQ. The CDR3 nucleotides read TGCGCCAGCAGCTACGCATTCCCGACTAGCGGCTACGAGCAGTACTTC. Residues: CASSYAFPTSGYEQYF.

A single count supports this clone. The rearrangement links TRBV4-1 to TRBJ2-3, with 11 bases that match TRBD2. The CDR3 has 18 residues. The ends lost 1 base at V and 1 base at J; junction bases unmatched: 7. Germline CDR1 MGHRA, CDR2 YSYEKL. The DNA for the CDR3 is TGCGCCAGCAGCCAAGTTGTGACTAGCGGGATGGGCACAGATACGCAGTATTTT. Its protein is CASSQVVTSGMGTDTQYF.

The chain combines TRBV29-1 with TRBJ2-2; 10 bases are a match to TRBD1. Per germline, CDR1 SQVTM and CDR2 ANQGSEA. The CDR3 contains 13 residues. Trimming at V came to 7 bases and at J to 4 bases, leaving 3 bases not matched to a gene. This chain's CDR3 is CSGGQGVTGELFF. The CDR3 nucleotides are TGCAGCGGAGGACAGGGGGTCACCGGGGAGCTGTTTTTT.

This chain connects TRBV4-1 to TRBJ1-1; 7 positions agree with TRBD1. Germline CDR1 is MGHRA and CDR2 is YSYEKL. The V gene end was trimmed by 4 bases and the J gene end by 4 bases; junction bases not matched to a gene: 9. The CDR3 runs to 15 residues. CDR3 region: CASSRPDREVTEAFF. The CDR3 coding sequence is TGCGCCAGCAGCCGACCCGACAGGGAGGTCACTGAAGCTTTCTTT.

This rearrangement joins TRBV6-5 to TRBJ1-2; D might be TRBD1 (6 bases). Germline lookup yields CDR1 MNHEY and CDR2 SVGAGI. This CDR3 has 13 amino acids. Trimming pared 2 bases from V and 7 bases from J, leaving 11 bases between. This chain's CDR3 is CASSYQDRRGYTF. The CDR3 coding sequence is TGTGCCAGCAGTTACCAGGACAGACGTGGCTACACCTTC.

The chain couples TRBV6-5 to TRBJ2-7; possibly TRBD1 for D (5 bases). The CDR3 is 12 residues long. CDR1 is MNHEY and CDR2 is SVGAGI in the germline V gene. V lost 6 bases and J 6 bases, leaving 12 bases between the germline ends. The CDR3 region has the DNA TGTGCCAGCAGCCGATTAGGGGCCGAGCAGTACTTC. This translates into CASSRLGAEQYF.

V usage is TRBV6-5 and J usage is TRBJ2-7; the match to TRBD1 covers 7 bases. The CDR3 consists of 14 residues. V trimming: 2 bases; J trimming: 1 base; junction bases outside the gene matches: 2. Per germline, CDR1 MNHEY and CDR2 SVGAGI. The CDR3 DNA follows: TGTGCCAGCAGTTACATACAGGGGTCCTACGAGCAGTACTTC. Protein sequence: CASSYIQGSYEQYF.

This clone has a handful of counts. The chain uses TRBV27 and TRBJ1-5, with D possibly matching TRBD1 (5 bases). The CDR3 spans 12 residues. Per germline, CDR1 MNHEY and CDR2 SMNVEV (reference sequence). V was shortened by 7 bases and J by 7 bases, with 11 bases between the two germline ends. The chain's CDR3 is CASTLRGQPQHF. In nucleotides, the CDR3 is TGTGCCAGCACCCTCCGGGGGCAGCCCCAGCATTTT.

The genes are TRBV9 and TRBJ1-2; perhaps TRBD1 as D (6 bases). Per the germline V gene, CDR1 is SGDLS and CDR2 is YYNGEE. The CDR3 contains 13 residues. The V end was cut by 3 bases, the J end by 8 bases, with 14 bases between. In nucleotides, the CDR3 is TGTGCCAGCAGCGCGCTCCGGGGGGGCGGCTACACCTTC. Protein: CASSALRGGGYTF.

The V gene is TRBV9, the J gene TRBJ2-1, with D hard to call. CDR3 size: 15 residues. V dropped 4 bases and J dropped 0 bases, with 11 bases sitting between them. Germline V gene data show CDR1 as SGDLS and CDR2 as YYNGEE. CDR3 in DNA: TGTGCCAGCAGCCCGCAGAGGAGCTCCTACAATGAGCAGTTCTTC. It codes for CASSPQRSSYNEQFF.

The chain uses TRBV28 and TRBJ1-1; 7 positions agree with TRBD1. Germline V gene lookup returns CDR1 MDHEN and CDR2 SYDVKM. The CDR3 length is 15 residues. The V segment lost 4 bases and the J segment 5 bases; nucleotides outside the gene matches: 10. CDR3 protein: CASSSPPGQTTEAFF. CDR3 nucleotides: TGTGCCAGCAGTTCGCCCCCGGGACAGACGACTGAAGCTTTCTTT.